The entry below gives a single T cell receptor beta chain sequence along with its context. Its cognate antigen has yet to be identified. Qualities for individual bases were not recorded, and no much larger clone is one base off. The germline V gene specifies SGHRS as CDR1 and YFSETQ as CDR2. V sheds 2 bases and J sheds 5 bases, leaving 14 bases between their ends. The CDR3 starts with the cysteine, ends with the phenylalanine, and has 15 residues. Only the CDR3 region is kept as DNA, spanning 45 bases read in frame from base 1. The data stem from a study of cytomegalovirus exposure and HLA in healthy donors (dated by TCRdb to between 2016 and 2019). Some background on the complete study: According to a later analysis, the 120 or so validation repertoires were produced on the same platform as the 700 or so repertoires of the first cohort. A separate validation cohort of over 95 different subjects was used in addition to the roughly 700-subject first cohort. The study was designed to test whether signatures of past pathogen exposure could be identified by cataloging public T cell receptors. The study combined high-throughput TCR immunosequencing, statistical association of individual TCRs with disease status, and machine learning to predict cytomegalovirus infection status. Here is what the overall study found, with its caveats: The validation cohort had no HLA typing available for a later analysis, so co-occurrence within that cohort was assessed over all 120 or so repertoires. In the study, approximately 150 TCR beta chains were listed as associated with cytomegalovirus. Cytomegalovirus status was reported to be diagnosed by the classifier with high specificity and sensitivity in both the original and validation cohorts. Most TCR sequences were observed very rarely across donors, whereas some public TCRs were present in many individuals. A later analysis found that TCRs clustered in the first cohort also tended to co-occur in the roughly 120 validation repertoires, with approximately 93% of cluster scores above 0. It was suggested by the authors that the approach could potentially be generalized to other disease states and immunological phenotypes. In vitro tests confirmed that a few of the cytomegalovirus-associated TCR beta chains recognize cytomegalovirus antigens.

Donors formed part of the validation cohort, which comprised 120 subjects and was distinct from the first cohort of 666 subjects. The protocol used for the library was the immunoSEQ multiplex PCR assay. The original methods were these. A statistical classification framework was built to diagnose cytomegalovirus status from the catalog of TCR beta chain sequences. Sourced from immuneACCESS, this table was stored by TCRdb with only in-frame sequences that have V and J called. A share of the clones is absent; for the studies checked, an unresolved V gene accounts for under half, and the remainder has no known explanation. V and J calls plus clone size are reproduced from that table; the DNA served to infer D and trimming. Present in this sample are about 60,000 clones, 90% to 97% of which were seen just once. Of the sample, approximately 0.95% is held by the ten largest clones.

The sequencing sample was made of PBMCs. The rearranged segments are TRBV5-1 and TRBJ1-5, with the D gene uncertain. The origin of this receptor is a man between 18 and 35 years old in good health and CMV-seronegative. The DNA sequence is TGCGCCAGCAGCTTAAAAGGTAAAACAGATCAGCCCCAGCATTTT. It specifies CASSLKGKTDQPQHF.